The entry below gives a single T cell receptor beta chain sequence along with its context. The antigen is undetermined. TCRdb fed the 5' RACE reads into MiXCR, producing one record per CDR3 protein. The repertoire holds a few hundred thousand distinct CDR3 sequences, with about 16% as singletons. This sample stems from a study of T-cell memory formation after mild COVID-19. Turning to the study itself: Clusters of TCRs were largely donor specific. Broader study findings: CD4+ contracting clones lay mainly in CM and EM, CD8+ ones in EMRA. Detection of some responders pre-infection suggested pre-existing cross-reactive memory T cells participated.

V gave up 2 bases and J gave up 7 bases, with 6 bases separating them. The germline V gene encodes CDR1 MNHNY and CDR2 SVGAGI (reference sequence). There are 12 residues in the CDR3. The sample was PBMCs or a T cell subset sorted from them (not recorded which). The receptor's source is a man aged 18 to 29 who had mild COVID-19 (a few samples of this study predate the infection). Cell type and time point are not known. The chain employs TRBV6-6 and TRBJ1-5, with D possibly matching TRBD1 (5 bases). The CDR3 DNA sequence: TGTGCCAGCAGTTACCAGGGACAGCCCCAGCATTTT. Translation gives CASSYQGQPQHF.